The rows below give T cell receptor beta chains drawn from one sample of a study of immune heterogeneity within non-small cell lung tumors. TCRdb itself ran the multiplex PCR reads through MiXCR, one entry per CDR3 protein. The sample shows 6,500 or so distinct CDR3 sequences, around 20% of them seen only once. The specimen was lung tumor tissue. These TCRs come from a female donor with non-small cell lung cancer. Both conserved end residues are part of each CDR3. The D gene is left open where the match is weak. Where a row states a size, it is once, few, many or the class of an expanded clone; other rows omit it.

>TRBV12-3/TRBV12-4|medium-sized|NA|TRBJ2-1
CASSSTSLPYNEQFF
TGTGCCAGCAGTTCAACTAGCCTGCCCTACAATGAGCAGTTCTTC
>TRBV7-9|NA|NA|TRBJ1-2
CASSLGPEGGYGYTF
TGTGCCAGCAGCTTAGGGCCGGAGGGAGGCTATGGCTACACCTTC
>TRBV5-8|NA|TRBD2|TRBJ2-1
CASSIGTSGSKDEQFF
TGTGCCAGCAGCATCGGGACTAGCGGGAGTAAGGATGAGCAGTTCTTC
>TRBV7-9|NA|NA|TRBJ1-1
CASSYDTNTEAFF
TGTGCCAGCAGCTACGACACGAACACTGAAGCTTTCTTT
>TRBV9|medium-sized|TRBD2|TRBJ2-7
CASSYSGSPGEQYF
TGTGCCAGCAGCTATAGCGGGTCTCCGGGGGAGCAGTACTTC
>TRBV5-5|few|NA|TRBJ2-1
CASSLVLGMIGYNEQFF
TGTGCCAGCAGCTTGGTACTAGGGATGATTGGGTACAATGAGCAGTTCTTC
>TRBV12-3/TRBV12-4|few|NA|TRBJ2-5
CASILVLGGTQYF
TGTGCCAGCATCCTTGTACTGGGGGGGACCCAGTACTTC
>TRBV20-1|few|NA|TRBJ2-1
CSASQDYSYNEQFF
TGCAGTGCTAGCCAGGACTATTCCTACAATGAGCAGTTCTTC
>TRBV5-4|few|NA|TRBJ2-3
CASSLNGQSSTDTQYF
TGTGCCAGCAGCCTGAACGGACAGTCTAGCACAGATACGCAGTATTTT
>TRBV5-6|few|TRBD2|TRBJ2-1
CASSTWTSSGVEQFF
TGTGCCAGCAGCACCTGGACTAGCTCGGGCGTTGAGCAGTTCTTC
>TRBV27|medium-sized|NA|TRBJ2-7
CASSPGQNFYEQYF
TGTGCCAGCAGTCCCGGACAGAACTTCTACGAGCAGTACTTC
>TRBV10-1|few|NA|TRBJ2-3
CASRGSTDTQYF
TGCGCCAGCAGGGGTAGCACAGATACGCAGTATTTT
>TRBV24-1|NA|NA|TRBJ2-3
CATSKRGVYTQYF
TGTGCCACCAGTAAAAGGGGAGTGTATACGCAGTATTTT
>TRBV2|NA|NA|TRBJ2-5
CASTLGGTQYF
TGTGCCAGCACCCTCGGAGGGACCCAGTACTTC
>TRBV2|few|TRBD1|TRBJ1-5
CASRTGLIGNQPQHF
TGTGCCAGCCGGACAGGTCTTATTGGCAATCAGCCCCAGCATTTT
>TRBV7-3|NA|NA|TRBJ2-1
CASSLGLGYNEQFF
TGTGCCAGCAGCTTAGGGTTGGGCTACAATGAGCAGTTCTTC
>TRBV15|NA|NA|TRBJ2-3
CATGGGTDTQYF
TGTGCCACCGGGGGTGGCACAGATACGCAGTATTTT
>TRBV2|few|NA|TRBJ2-3
CASSRSTDTQYF
TGTGCCAGCAGTAGGAGCACAGATACGCAGTATTTT
>TRBV20-1|NA|NA|TRBJ1-1
CSAWGRMNTEAFF
TGCAGTGCTTGGGGGCGGATGAACACTGAAGCTTTCTTT
>TRBV19|few|TRBD2|TRBJ2-1
CASSLGLAGELWNEQFF
TGTGCCAGTAGTCTGGGACTAGCGGGAGAACTTTGGAATGAGCAGTTCTTC
>TRBV5-1|few|NA|TRBJ2-3
CASSLAWLDTQYF
TGCGCCAGCAGCTTGGCTTGGTTAGATACGCAGTATTTT
>TRBV7-9|NA|TRBD2|TRBJ2-1
CASSLGVAGGYNEQFF
TGTGCCAGCAGCTTGGGGGTAGCGGGAGGCTACAATGAGCAGTTCTTC
>TRBV6-1|NA|NA|TRBJ2-2
CASSERETGELFF
TGTGCCAGCAGTGAACGGGAAACCGGGGAGCTGTTTTTT
>TRBV24-1|NA|TRBD2|TRBJ2-5
CATSGTSGRSARAETQYF
TGTGCCACCAGTGGGACTAGCGGGAGGTCGGCACGTGCAGAGACCCAGTACTTC
>TRBV11-2|medium-sized|TRBD1|TRBJ1-6
CASSYSGTGGSPLHF
TGTGCCAGCAGCTACTCCGGGACAGGGGGTTCACCCCTCCACTTT
>TRBV20-1|NA|NA|TRBJ2-1
CSGRDPGGSYNEQFF
TGCAGTGGCCGGGACCCCGGGGGCTCCTACAATGAGCAGTTCTTC
>TRBV9|few|NA|TRBJ2-3
CASSVAGTDTQYF
TGTGCCAGCAGCGTAGCTGGCACAGATACGCAGTATTTT
>TRBV14|NA|NA|TRBJ2-2
CASSQVGLPLTGELFF
TGTGCCAGCAGCCAAGTCGGACTCCCCCTGACCGGGGAGCTGTTTTTT
>TRBV19|medium-sized|NA|TRBJ1-1
CASSISAGAALNAFF
TGTGCCAGTAGTATAAGCGCGGGGGCAGCACTCAACGCTTTCTTT
>TRBV6-1|NA|TRBD1|TRBJ2-1
CASYASLGQGMRNEQFF
TGTGCCAGCTACGCTAGCTTAGGACAGGGAATGAGGAATGAGCAGTTCTTC
>TRBV7-8|NA|NA|TRBJ2-7
CASSLRRDTGYEQYF
TGTGCCAGCAGCTTACGTAGGGACACCGGCTACGAGCAGTACTTC
>TRBV7-3|medium-sized|NA|TRBJ2-7
CASSSDQGEQYF
TGTGCCAGCAGCTCGGACCAGGGCGAGCAGTACTTC
>TRBV16|large|NA|TRBJ1-5
CASSQAPARGDQPQHF
TGTGCCAGCAGCCAAGCCCCAGCCCGAGGAGATCAGCCCCAGCATTTT
>TRBV9|NA|NA|TRBJ2-2
CASSVGLQVGELFF
TGTGCCAGCAGCGTAGGTTTACAGGTCGGGGAGCTGTTTTTT
>TRBV5-1|NA|NA|TRBJ2-1
CASSLGTVNEQFF
TGCGCCAGCAGCTTGGGAACAGTCAATGAGCAGTTCTTC
>TRBV20-1|medium-sized|NA|TRBJ2-7
CSAPPGPVGSYEQYF
TGCAGTGCTCCCCCTGGGCCGGTAGGTTCCTACGAGCAGTACTTC
>TRBV28|NA|NA|TRBJ2-5
CASSLRETQYF
TGTGCCAGCAGTTTAAGGGAGACCCAGTACTTC